This TCR beta chain was documented in a study of T cells in Graves' hyperthyroidism and ophthalmopathy. Study observations and caveats: Most clonotypes expanded in thyroid above 0.001 were likewise present in blood. The model forecast ophthalmopathy, anticipating it by a median around 6.5 months before onset.

CDR1 is SGHRS, CDR2 YFSETQ, per germline. The CDR3 consists of 16 residues. After removal of 0 bases from V and 5 bases from J, the junction contained 4 bases not matched to a gene. Amplified TCR beta CDR3 regions derived from RNA transcripts. First-round RT-PCR of the TCR CDR3 relied on the HTBI primer set. One entry per CDR3 protein results from TCRdb running MiXCR on the multiplex PCR reads. The table includes around 370,000 distinct CDR3 sequences, about 18% detected once. Details on this clonotype: Antigen: not known.

This chain links TRBV5-1 with TRBJ2-3; 12 bases are shared with TRBD2. Sequenced material: blood. The clonotype originates from a man aged 18 to 29 with Graves' ophthalmopathy. In DNA, the CDR3 is TGCGCCAGCAGCTTGGACCCTAGCGGGGGGGAAGATACGCAGTATTTT. This gives the protein CASSLDPSGGEDTQYF.